The clone carrying this T cell receptor beta chain has a handful of counts. The CDR3 loop spans 14 amino acids. Assay used: immunoSEQ multiplex PCR; TCRdb lists only in-frame clones, some missing. The data show roughly 86,000 clones, with roughly 86% seen just once and around 4.5% held by the top ten. This specimen belongs to a study of blood T cell repertoires in COVID-19. Study in general: Sites across the United States, Italy and Spain contributed samples from acute and convalescent COVID-19. PBMCs, B-cell-depleted T cells, or T cells provided the cDNA or gDNA that made up the material.

This chain links TRBV21-1 with TRBJ1-2; TRBD1, the table's D call, lacks a check against the DNA. TRBV21-1 is flagged as a pseudogene. This receptor was taken from a man aged 50 to 60 with active or convalescent COVID-19. The material sequenced was peripheral blood. The CDR3: CASSNRDSRDGYTF. For the CDR3, the DNA is TGTGCCAGCAGCAACCGGGACAGCCGGGATGGCTACACCTTC.